The 11 T cell receptor beta chains below come from one sample, sequenced in a study of post-analysis software for immune sequencing data. Findings of the study overall: Included in a set of about five TRBV segments more frequent in patients than controls were TRBV5-6, TRBV5-1 and TRBV20-1.

Presence of unique molecular identifiers characterized the TCR beta cDNA libraries. TCRdb fed the PCR reads into MiXCR, producing one record per CDR3 protein. The top ten clones hold 4.9% of a sample with around 710,000 distinct CDR3 sequences, under 60% of them seen once. Their recognized antigens are unknown. Sequences were obtained from blood. Receptors originate from a girl aged 5 to 17 with multiple sclerosis.

The chain combines TRBV5-1 with TRBJ2-5; D could derive from TRBD1 or TRBD2 (5 bases each). CDR3 size: 16 residues. Trimming pared 0 bases from V and 4 bases from J, leaving 16 bases between. Germline loops: CDR1 SGHRS, CDR2 YFSETQ. The CDR3, as DNA: TGCGCCAGCAGCTTGGGAGGGCAGGGTCTAAGAGAGACCCAGTACTTC. The encoded protein is CASSLGGQGLRETQYF.

The V and J genes are TRBV9 and TRBJ1-2; no firm D call. Trimming took off 1 base at V and 3 bases at J, with 13 bases between the two ends. This CDR3 has 15 amino acids. Per germline, CDR1 SGDLS and CDR2 YYNGEE. The CDR3 sequence is CASSVSDVRDYGYTF. The DNA for the CDR3 is TGTGCCAGCAGCGTAAGCGATGTACGGGACTATGGCTACACCTTC. The full variable domain, rest sourced from reference TRBV9 and TRBJ1-2, is DSGVTQTPKHLITATGQRVTLRCSPRSGDLSVYWYQQSLDQGLQFLIQYYNGEERAKGNILERFSAQQFPDLHSELNLSSLELGDSALYFCASSVSDVRDYGYTFGSGTRLTVV.

The chain combines TRBV12-3 or TRBV12-4 with TRBJ2-3; 8 positions agree with TRBD2. The CDR3 extends over 13 amino acids. The DNA of the CDR3 is TGTGCTACCCGGGGGGGCGGCACAGATACGCAGTATTTT. Its protein is CATRGGGTDTQYF.

This clonotype was seen more than once but under ten times. This chain joins TRBV4-1 and TRBJ1-5; D might be TRBD1 (5 bases). Trimming pared 3 bases from V and 10 bases from J, leaving 19 bases between. This CDR3 is built from 15 residues. CDR1 is MGHRA, CDR2 YSYEKL, per germline. CDR3 amino acids: CASSHHGTAGDPQHF. The CDR3, as DNA: TGCGCCAGCAGCCACCACGGGACGGCGGGGGATCCCCAGCATTTT.

The genes are TRBV7-2 and TRBJ2-5, with 11 bases lining up with TRBD2. CDR3 size: 18 residues. V shed 2 bases, J shed 3 bases, and the junction held 11 bases outside the gene matches. Germline CDR1 is SGHTA and CDR2 is FQGNSA. The CDR3 reads CASSLSSRTSGFKETQYF. DNA of the CDR3: TGTGCCAGCAGCTTAAGTAGCCGGACTAGCGGGTTTAAAGAGACCCAGTACTTC. Full variable domain (rest looked up from reference TRBV7-2 and TRBJ2-5): GAGVSQSPSNKVTEKGKDVELRCDPISGHTALYWYRQSLGQGLEFLIYFQGNSAPDKSGLPSDRFSAERTGGSVSTLTIQRTQQEDSAVYLCASSLSSRTSGFKETQYFGPGTRLLVL.

This clonotype was detected once. The rearrangement joins TRBV7-8 to TRBJ2-1; TRBD1 matches 8 bases. Per the germline V gene, CDR1 is SGHVS and CDR2 is FQNEAQ. V shed 10 bases, J shed 3 bases, and the junction held 2 bases outside the gene matches. This CDR3 is built from 12 residues. CDR3: CATTGGYNEQFF. The CDR3 DNA sequence: TGTGCCACCACAGGGGGCTACAATGAGCAGTTCTTC.

The chain links TRBV20-1 to TRBJ2-1; 7 bases align to TRBD1. V dropped 4 bases and J dropped 0; count of bases not matched to a gene: 15. CDR3 length: 18 amino acids. In germline, CDR1 is DFQATT, CDR2 SNEGSKA (reference sequence). DNA for the CDR3: TGCAGTGCTACGACAGGGTATTGGGGAGCCGACTCCTACAATGAGCAGTTCTTC. This translates into CSATTGYWGADSYNEQFF.

The genes are TRBV7-8 and TRBJ2-7; no definite D call. Germline V gene data show CDR1 as SGHVS and CDR2 as FQNEAQ. CDR3 length: 15 residues. The ends were cut back, 5 bases at V and 3 bases at J, with 17 bases in the middle. The CDR3 region is CASSPAHQINYEQYF. As DNA, the CDR3 is TGTGCCAGCAGCCCCGCCCACCAAATAAACTACGAGCAGTACTTC. Full variable domain (outside the CDR3, taken from reference TRBV7-8 and TRBJ2-7): GAGVSQSPRYKVAKRGQDVALRCDPISGHVSLFWYQQALGQGPEFLTYFQNEAQLDKSGLPSDRFFAERPEGSVSTLKIQRTQQEDSAVYLCASSPAHQINYEQYFGPGTRLTVT.

The rearrangement links TRBV2 to TRBJ1-4; D possibly corresponds to TRBD1 (6 bases). Germline V gene data show CDR1 as SNHLY and CDR2 as FYNNEI. CDR3 length: 13 residues. Trimming left V 8 bases short and J 5 bases short, with 12 bases between. The CDR3 loop reads CASARDTNEKLFF. The CDR3 DNA sequence: TGTGCCAGCGCACGGGACACCAATGAAAAACTGTTTTTT.

This rearrangement joins TRBV20-1 to TRBJ2-5; 7 nucleotides align to TRBD2. The J call is doubtful: the DNA matches TRBJ2-7 better. The CDR3 is made up of 15 amino acids. Germline CDR1 reads DFQATT; CDR2 reads SNEGSKA (reference sequence). The CDR3 is CSAGGGRVPLYEQYF. The CDR3 DNA reads as TGCAGTGCTGGGGGAGGGAGAGTTCCCCTCTACGAGCAGTACTTC.

This clonotype has only a few counts. The chain recombines TRBV6-5 with TRBJ2-5; possibly TRBD2 for D (5 bases). This CDR3 contains 12 residues. With 1 base removed from V and 5 bases from J, the gap between germline ends came to 5 bases. The germline CDR1 and CDR2 sequences are MNHEY and SVGAGI. Here the CDR3 reads CASSYWEETQYF. The DNA of the CDR3 is TGTGCCAGCAGTTACTGGGAGGAGACCCAGTACTTC.